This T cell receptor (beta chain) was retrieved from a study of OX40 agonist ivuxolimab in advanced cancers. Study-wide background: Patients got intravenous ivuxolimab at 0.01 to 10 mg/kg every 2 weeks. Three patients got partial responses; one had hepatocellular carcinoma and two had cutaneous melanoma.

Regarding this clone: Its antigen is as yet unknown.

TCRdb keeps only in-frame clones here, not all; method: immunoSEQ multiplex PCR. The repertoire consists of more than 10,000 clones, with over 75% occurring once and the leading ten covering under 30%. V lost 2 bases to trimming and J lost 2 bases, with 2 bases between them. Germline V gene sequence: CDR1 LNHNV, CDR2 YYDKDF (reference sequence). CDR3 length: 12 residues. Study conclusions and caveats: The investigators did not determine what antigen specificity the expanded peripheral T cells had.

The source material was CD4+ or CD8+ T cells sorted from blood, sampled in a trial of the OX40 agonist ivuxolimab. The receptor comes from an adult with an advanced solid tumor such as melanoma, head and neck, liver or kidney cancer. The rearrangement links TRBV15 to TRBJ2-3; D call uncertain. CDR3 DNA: TGTGCCACCAGCAGATCCACAGATACGCAGTATTTT. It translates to CATSRSTDTQYF.